This T cell receptor beta chain was identified during a study of blood T cell repertoires in COVID-19. The wider study: COVID-19 samples, acute and convalescent, were from the United States, Italy and Spain. The analysed material was cDNA or gDNA that came from T cells, B-cell-depleted T cells, or PBMCs.

The Seattle patients, enrolled during active infection, were followed longitudinally. Germline lookup yields CDR1 MNHEY and CDR2 SMNVEV (reference sequence). The CDR3 spans 16 residues. Trimming left V 7 bases short and J 7 bases short, with 26 bases between. Authors' methods: Quantification of nucleated cells was approximated via reference gene primer amplification. Assay used: immunoSEQ multiplex PCR; TCRdb lists only in-frame clones, some missing. The DNA was the basis for D and trimming; V, J and clone size are from that table. The sample has some 290,000 clones; roughly 90% are singletons. This clonotype originated in a woman aged 40 to 50 with COVID-19, enrolled during active disease. Sequenced input: peripheral blood. This chain uses TRBV27 with TRBJ2-7, with a weak D call TRBD1 (6 bases). CDR3 DNA: TGTGCCAGCACGGCTTTGGGGCAGGGGCAGCCCGGGGAGCAGTACTTC. This encodes CASTALGQGQPGEQYF.